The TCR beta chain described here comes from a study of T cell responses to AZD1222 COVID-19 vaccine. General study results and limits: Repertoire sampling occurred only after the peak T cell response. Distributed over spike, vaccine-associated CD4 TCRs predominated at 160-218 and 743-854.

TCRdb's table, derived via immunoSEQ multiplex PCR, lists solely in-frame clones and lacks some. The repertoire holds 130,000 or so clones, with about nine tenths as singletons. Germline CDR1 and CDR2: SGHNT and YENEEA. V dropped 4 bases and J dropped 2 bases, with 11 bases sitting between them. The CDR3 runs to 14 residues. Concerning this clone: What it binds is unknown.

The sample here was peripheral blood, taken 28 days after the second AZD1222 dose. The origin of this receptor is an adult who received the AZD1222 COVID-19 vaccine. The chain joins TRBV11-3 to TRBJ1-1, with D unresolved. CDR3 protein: CASSSLDRNTEAFF. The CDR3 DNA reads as TGTGCCAGCAGCTCTCTTGACCGAAACACTGAAGCTTTCTTT.